This entry lists 9 T cell receptor beta chains sequenced from one sample in a study of T cell changes during pregnancy in multiple sclerosis. Profiling relied on immunoSEQ multiplex PCR, and the TCRdb table lists in-frame clones only, not all of them. The sample lists around 30,000 clones, around 91% occurring once. Sequencing used CD4+ T cells from peripheral blood mononuclear cells, obtained in the third trimester of pregnancy. Every receptor here comes from a female donor in good health, enrolled as a control in a pregnancy study.

This clone was counted once. The V and J genes are TRBV19 and TRBJ2-3; TRBD2 matches 10 bases. After removal of 7 bases from V and 5 bases from J, the junction contained 6 bases not matched to a gene. CDR1 and CDR2 from the germline V gene are LNHDA and SQIVND (reference sequence). The CDR3 is 14 residues long. CDR3 sequence: CASNSASGGDTQYF. CDR3 in DNA: TGTGCCAGTAATTCCGCTAGCGGGGGAGATACGCAGTATTTT.

The rearrangement uses TRBV29-1 and TRBJ2-4, with TRBD2 identical over 8 bases. Trimming cost V 3 bases and J 8 bases; bases outside gene matches: 6. The length of the CDR3 is 13 residues. Germline CDR1 SQVTM, CDR2 ANQGSEA. The CDR3 protein is CSVDLRGGDIQYF. CDR3 bases: TGCAGCGTTGATCTTCGGGGGGGGGACATTCAGTACTTC.

The V call is TRBV6-6, the J call TRBJ1-5, with D tentatively TRBD1 (6 bases). The CDR3 is 13 amino acids. The V and J ends lost 7 bases and 4 bases respectively, with 11 bases between them. Germline-derived CDR1 and CDR2 are MNHNY and SVGAGI (reference sequence). The CDR3: CASMGAPNQPQHF. CDR3 bases: TGTGCCAGCATGGGGGCGCCTAATCAGCCCCAGCATTTT.

The chain employs TRBV11-2 and TRBJ1-3; TRBD1 might be the D (5 bases). V lost 4 bases, J lost 1 base, and 11 bases lay in between. The CDR3 length is 15 residues. Looked up from germline, CDR1 is SGHAT and CDR2 is FQNNGV. In nucleotides, the CDR3 is TGTGCCAGCAGCTACCTTGGGGGGTCTGGAAACACCATATATTTT. This sequence encodes CASSYLGGSGNTIYF.

CDR3 amino acids: CASSSGTSGGAKNIQYF. The CDR3 region has the DNA TGTGCCAGCAGCTCCGGGACTAGCGGGGGAGCCAAAAACATTCAGTACTTC. The chain recombines TRBV5-6 with TRBJ2-4; 14 nucleotides align to TRBD2. CDR3 length: 17 amino acids. Germline-derived CDR1 and CDR2 are SGHDT and YYEEEE. Unmatched junction bases numbered 2, after V lost 3 bases and J lost 0 bases.

The rearrangement uses TRBV19 and TRBJ2-5, with 8 bases matching TRBD1. Germline CDR1 reads LNHDA; CDR2 reads SQIVND (reference sequence). V gave up 5 bases and J gave up 0 bases; unmatched junction bases: 14. The CDR3 totals 18 residues. The chain's CDR3 is CASSVNTGQAKYQETQYF. CDR3 sequence (DNA): TGTGCCAGTAGTGTCAATACGGGACAGGCCAAGTACCAAGAGACCCAGTACTTC.

The CDR3 loop is CASSSPGQGYEQYF. CDR3 in DNA: TGCGCCAGCAGCTCTCCGGGACAGGGGTACGAGCAGTACTTC. The chain is built from TRBV5-1 and TRBJ2-7; 10 bases align to TRBD1. CDR1 is SGHRS, CDR2 YFSETQ, per germline. J was trimmed by 4 bases and V by 3 bases; bases with no gene match: 4. The CDR3 loop spans 14 amino acids.

J is TRBJ1-1 and V is TRBV7-2; TRBD1 is a possible D gene (5 bases). V lost 2 bases, J lost 1 base, and 8 bases lay in between. This CDR3 spans 14 amino acids. Germline loops: CDR1 SGHTA, CDR2 FQGNSA. CDR3 in DNA: TGTGCCAGCAGCTTACAGGGCCCGAACACTGAAGCTTTCTTT. Translation: CASSLQGPNTEAFF.

The chain recombines TRBV19 with TRBJ2-7; D not resolved. The CDR3 covers 12 residues. V lost 3 bases and J 2 bases, leaving 5 bases between the germline ends. Looked up from germline, CDR1 is LNHDA and CDR2 is SQIVND (reference sequence). CDR3 sequence: CASSIGPYEQYF. In DNA, the CDR3 is TGTGCCAGTAGTATCGGTCCCTACGAGCAGTACTTC.